One T cell receptor beta chain is described in this entry. The entry originates in a study of blood T cell repertoires in COVID-19. The germline gives CDR1 MNHEY, CDR2 SVGEGT. The CDR3 is 17 residues long. V shed 6 bases, J shed 5 bases, and the junction held 15 bases outside the gene matches. Data came from immunoSEQ multiplex PCR; TCRdb stores just in-frame clones and leaves some out. This sample has around 100,000 clones, with approximately 81% found just once. This clonotype originated in a human donor in a cohort sampled during active COVID-19. The material sequenced was peripheral blood. The chain carries TRBV6-2 or TRBV6-3 and TRBJ1-5; 8 bases map to TRBD1. This chain's CDR3 is CASSPTSQGVRYQPQHF. The CDR3 nucleotides read TGTGCCAGCAGCCCTACATCACAGGGGGTTAGGTATCAGCCCCAGCATTTT.